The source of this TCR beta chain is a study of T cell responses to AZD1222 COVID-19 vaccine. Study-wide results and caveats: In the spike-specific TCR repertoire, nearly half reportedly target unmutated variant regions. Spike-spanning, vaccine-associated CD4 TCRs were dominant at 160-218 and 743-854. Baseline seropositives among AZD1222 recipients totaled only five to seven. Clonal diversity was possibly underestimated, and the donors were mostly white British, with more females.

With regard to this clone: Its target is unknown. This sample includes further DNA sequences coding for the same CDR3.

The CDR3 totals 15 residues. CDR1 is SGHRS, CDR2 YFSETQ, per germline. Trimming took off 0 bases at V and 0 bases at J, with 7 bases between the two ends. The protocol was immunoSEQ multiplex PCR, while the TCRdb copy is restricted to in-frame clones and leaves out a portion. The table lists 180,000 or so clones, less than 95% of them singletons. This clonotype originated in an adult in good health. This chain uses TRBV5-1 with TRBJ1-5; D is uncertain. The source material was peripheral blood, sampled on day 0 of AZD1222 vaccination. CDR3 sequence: CASSLAGYSNQPQHF. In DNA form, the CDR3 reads TGCGCCAGCAGCTTGGCAGGATATAGCAATCAGCCCCAGCATTTT.